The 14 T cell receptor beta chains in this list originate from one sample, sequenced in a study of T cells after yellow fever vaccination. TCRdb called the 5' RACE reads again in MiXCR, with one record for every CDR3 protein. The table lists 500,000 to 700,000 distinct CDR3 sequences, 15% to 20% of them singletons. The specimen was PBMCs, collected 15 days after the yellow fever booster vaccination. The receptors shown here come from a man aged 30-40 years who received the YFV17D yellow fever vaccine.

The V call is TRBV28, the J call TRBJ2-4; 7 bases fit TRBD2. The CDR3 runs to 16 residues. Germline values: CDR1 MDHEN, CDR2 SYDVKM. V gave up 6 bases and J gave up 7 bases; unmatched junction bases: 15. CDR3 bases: TGTGCCAGCAGAGTTATTAGCGTGGGAGGGCCGAACATTCAGTACTTC. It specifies CASRVISVGGPNIQYF.

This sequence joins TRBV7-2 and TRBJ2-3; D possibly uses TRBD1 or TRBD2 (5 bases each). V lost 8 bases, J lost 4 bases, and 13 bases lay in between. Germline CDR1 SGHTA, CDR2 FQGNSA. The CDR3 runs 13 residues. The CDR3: CASCRGLADTQYF. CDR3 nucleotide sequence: TGTGCCAGCTGCCGGGGCTTGGCAGATACGCAGTATTTT.

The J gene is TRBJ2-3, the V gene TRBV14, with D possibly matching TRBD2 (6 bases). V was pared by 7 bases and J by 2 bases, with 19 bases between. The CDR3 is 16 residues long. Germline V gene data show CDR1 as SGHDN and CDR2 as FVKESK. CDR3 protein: CASNPFGRGLTDTQYF. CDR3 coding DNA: TGTGCCAGCAACCCCTTTGGGCGGGGACTCACAGATACGCAGTATTTT.

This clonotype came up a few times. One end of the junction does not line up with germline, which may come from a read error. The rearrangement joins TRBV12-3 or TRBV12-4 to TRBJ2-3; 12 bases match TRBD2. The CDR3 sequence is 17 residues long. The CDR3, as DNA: TGTGCCAGCAGTTTAGCAGTGACTAGCGGGAGCAGAGATACGCAGTATTTT. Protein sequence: CASSLAVTSGSRDTQYF.

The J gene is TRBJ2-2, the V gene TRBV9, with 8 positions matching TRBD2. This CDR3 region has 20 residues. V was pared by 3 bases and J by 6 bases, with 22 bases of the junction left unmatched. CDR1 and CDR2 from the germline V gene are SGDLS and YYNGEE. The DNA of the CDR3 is TGTGCCAGCAGCGAGAGTGGGACATTCAGCGGGAGTAAATCATCCGGGGAGCTGTTTTTT. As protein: CASSESGTFSGSKSSGELFF.

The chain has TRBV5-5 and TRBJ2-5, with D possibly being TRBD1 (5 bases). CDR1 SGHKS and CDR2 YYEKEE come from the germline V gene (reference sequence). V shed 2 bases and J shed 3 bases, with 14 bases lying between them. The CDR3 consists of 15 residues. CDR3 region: CASSFGSRVKETQYF. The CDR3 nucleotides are TGTGCCAGCAGCTTCGGCAGCAGGGTAAAAGAGACCCAGTACTTC.

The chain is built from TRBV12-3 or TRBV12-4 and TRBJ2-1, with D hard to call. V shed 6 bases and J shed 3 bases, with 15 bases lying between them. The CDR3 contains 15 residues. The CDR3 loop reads CASSPGALFYNEQFF. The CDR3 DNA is TGTGCCAGCAGCCCAGGTGCCCTTTTCTACAATGAGCAGTTCTTC.

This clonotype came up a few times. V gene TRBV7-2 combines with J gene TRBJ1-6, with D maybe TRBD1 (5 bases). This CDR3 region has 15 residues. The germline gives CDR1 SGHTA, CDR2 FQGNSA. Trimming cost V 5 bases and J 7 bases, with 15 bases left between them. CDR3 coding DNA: TGTGCCAGCAGCCCACGTCGGGGGGGGAATTCACCCCTCCACTTT. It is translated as CASSPRRGGNSPLHF. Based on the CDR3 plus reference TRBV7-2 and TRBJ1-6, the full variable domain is GAGVSQSPSNKVTEKGKDVELRCDPISGHTALYWYRQSLGQGLEFLIYFQGNSAPDKSGLPSDRFSAERTGGSVSTLTIQRTQQEDSAVYLCASSPRRGGNSPLHFGNGTRLTVT.

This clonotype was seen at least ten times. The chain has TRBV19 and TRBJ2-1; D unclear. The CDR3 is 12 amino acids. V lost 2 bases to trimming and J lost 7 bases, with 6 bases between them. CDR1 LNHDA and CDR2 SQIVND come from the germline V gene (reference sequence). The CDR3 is CASSIRSNEQFF. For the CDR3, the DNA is TGTGCCAGTAGTATACGTTCGAATGAGCAGTTCTTC.

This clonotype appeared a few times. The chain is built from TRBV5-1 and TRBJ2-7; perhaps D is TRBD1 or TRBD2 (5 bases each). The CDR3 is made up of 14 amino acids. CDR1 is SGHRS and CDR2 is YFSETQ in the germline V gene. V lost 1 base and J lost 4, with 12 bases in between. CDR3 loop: CASSLRRESYEQYF. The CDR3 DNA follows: TGCGCCAGCAGCTTGCGCAGGGAGTCTTACGAGCAGTACTTC.

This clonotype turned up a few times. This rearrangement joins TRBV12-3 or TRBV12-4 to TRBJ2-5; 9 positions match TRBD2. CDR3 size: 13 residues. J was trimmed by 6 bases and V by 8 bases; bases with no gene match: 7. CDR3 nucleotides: TGTGCCAGCGGAACACTAGCGGGCCAGACCCAGTACTTC. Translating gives CASGTLAGQTQYF.

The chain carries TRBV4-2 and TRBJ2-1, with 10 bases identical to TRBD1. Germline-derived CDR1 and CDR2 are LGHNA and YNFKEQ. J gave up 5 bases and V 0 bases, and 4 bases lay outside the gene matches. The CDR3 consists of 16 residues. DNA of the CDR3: TGTGCCAGCAGCCAAGATTTGGGGACAGGGGACAATGAGCAGTTCTTC. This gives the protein CASSQDLGTGDNEQFF.

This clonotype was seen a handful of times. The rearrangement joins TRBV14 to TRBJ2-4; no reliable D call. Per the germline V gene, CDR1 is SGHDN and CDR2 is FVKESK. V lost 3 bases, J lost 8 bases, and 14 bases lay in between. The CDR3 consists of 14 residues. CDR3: CASSHEMRWDIQYF. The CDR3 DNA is TGTGCCAGCAGCCACGAGATGAGGTGGGACATTCAGTACTTC.

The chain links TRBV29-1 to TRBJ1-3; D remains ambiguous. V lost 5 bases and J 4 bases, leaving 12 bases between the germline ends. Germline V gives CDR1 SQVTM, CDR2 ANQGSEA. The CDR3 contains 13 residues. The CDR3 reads CSVWRPGGNTIYF. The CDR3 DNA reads TGCAGCGTTTGGAGGCCTGGAGGAAACACCATATATTTT.